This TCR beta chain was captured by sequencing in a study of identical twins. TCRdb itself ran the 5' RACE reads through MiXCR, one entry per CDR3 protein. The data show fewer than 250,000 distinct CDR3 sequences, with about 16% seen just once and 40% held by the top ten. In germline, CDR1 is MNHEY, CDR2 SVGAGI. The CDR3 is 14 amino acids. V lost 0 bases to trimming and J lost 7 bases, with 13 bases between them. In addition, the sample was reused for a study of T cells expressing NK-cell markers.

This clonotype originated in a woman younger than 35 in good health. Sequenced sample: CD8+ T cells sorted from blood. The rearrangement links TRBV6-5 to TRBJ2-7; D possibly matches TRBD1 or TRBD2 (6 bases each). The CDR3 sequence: CASSYSGGQGEQYF. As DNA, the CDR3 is TGTGCCAGCAGTTACTCTGGGGGGCAGGGAGAGCAGTACTTC.